These 21 T cell receptor beta chains were sequenced from one sample in a study of long-term antiretroviral therapy in people with HIV. Survey-level resolution applied to immunoSEQ assay v3.0. Sequencing used immunoSEQ multiplex PCR; TCRdb keeps in-frame clones, though not all of them. Found here are over 30,000 clones, roughly nine tenths of them singletons; the top ten hold approximately 13%. The material was unsorted PBMCs, obtained 1.1 years after starting antiretroviral therapy. These TCRs come from a man between 18 and 29 years old with HIV.

The chain recombines TRBV9 with TRBJ1-2; D is perhaps TRBD1 (6 bases). The CDR3 runs 16 residues. Germline V gene data show CDR1 as SGDLS and CDR2 as YYNGEE. The ends were cut back, 3 bases at V and 3 bases at J, with 18 bases in the middle. DNA for the CDR3: TGTGCCAGCAGCGGTTGGGGGACACAGGTCTACTATGGCTACACCTTC. Protein sequence: CASSGWGTQVYYGYTF.

The gene calls are TRBV7-2 and TRBJ1-1, with 7 bases matching TRBD1. Trimming took 2 bases from V and 5 from J; bases not matched to a gene: 5. The CDR3 is 14 amino acids. Germline CDR1 and CDR2: SGHTA and FQGNSA. CDR3 in amino acids: CASSLIGGRTEAFF. CDR3 sequence (DNA): TGTGCCAGCAGCTTAATAGGGGGCCGGACTGAAGCTTTCTTT.

The V gene is TRBV14, the J gene TRBJ1-6; no clear D. Trimming took off 4 bases at V and 8 bases at J, with 9 bases between the two ends. Germline CDR1 and CDR2: SGHDN and FVKESK. The CDR3 is 13 amino acids. The CDR3, as DNA: TGTGCCAGCAGCCTACAGACTTATTCACCCCTCCACTTT. This sequence encodes CASSLQTYSPLHF. Based on the CDR3 plus reference TRBV14 and TRBJ1-6, the full variable domain is EAGVTQFPSHSVIEKGQTVTLRCDPISGHDNLYWYRRVMGKEIKFLLHFVKESKQDESGMPNNRFLAERTGGTYSTLKVQPAELEDSGVYFCASSLQTYSPLHFGNGTRLTVT.

The rearrangement links TRBV6-4 to TRBJ2-3; tentative D call: TRBD1 (6 bases). CDR1 is MRHNA and CDR2 is SNTAGT in the germline V gene. The V end lost 3 bases, the J end lost 5 bases, and 9 bases lay between the germline ends. The CDR3 covers 13 residues. The CDR3 bases are TGTGCCAGCAGTGAGCAGGGGCGAGATACGCAGTATTTT. Translating gives CASSEQGRDTQYF.

The chain couples TRBV9 to TRBJ2-6; D remains unclear. This CDR3 contains 16 residues. Trimming pared 1 base from V and 0 bases from J, leaving 8 bases between. Germline values: CDR1 SGDLS, CDR2 YYNGEE. The chain's CDR3 is CASSVKSGSGANVLTF. CDR3 coding DNA: TGTGCCAGCAGCGTAAAATCGGGCTCTGGGGCCAACGTCCTGACTTTC.

The V call is TRBV10-2, the J call TRBJ2-7, with 9 bases that match TRBD1. V dropped 8 bases and J dropped 1; count of bases not matched to a gene: 6. The CDR3 covers 14 residues. Germline V gives CDR1 WSHSY, CDR2 SAAADI. The CDR3 is CASGGTGLSYEQYF. The CDR3 bases are TGCGCCAGCGGCGGGACAGGGTTATCCTACGAGCAGTACTTC.

The V gene is TRBV6-5, the J gene TRBJ2-2; unclear D gene. Germline CDR1 and CDR2: MNHEY and SVGAGI. This CDR3 region has 15 residues. Trimming stripped 0 bases from V and 3 bases from J, with 8 bases between. The CDR3 protein is CASSYSHTYTGELFF. CDR3 coding DNA: TGTGCCAGCAGTTACTCACACACATACACCGGGGAGCTGTTTTTT.

The chain combines TRBV7-9 with TRBJ2-6; a weak D match, TRBD1 (5 bases). Germline V CDR1 and CDR2: SEHNR, FQNEAQ (reference sequence). Trimming shortened V by 5 bases and J by 2 bases, and 10 bases separated the two germline ends. The CDR3 runs to 15 residues. CDR3: CASSPQGAGANVLTF. The CDR3 bases are TGTGCCAGCAGCCCTCAAGGGGCTGGGGCCAACGTCCTGACTTTC.

The V call is TRBV5-4, the J call TRBJ2-7; 8 nucleotides agree with TRBD2. Germline V gene sequence: CDR1 SGHNT, CDR2 YYREEE (reference sequence). Trimming cost V 4 bases and J 2 bases; bases outside gene matches: 2. There are 13 residues in the CDR3. In DNA, the CDR3 is TGTGCCAGCAGCGTCGGGGGGGCCTACGAGCAGTACTTC. It codes for CASSVGGAYEQYF.

The chain combines TRBV18 with TRBJ2-4; D call uncertain. This CDR3 has 12 residues. Germline CDR1 reads KGHSH; CDR2 reads LQKENI. V lost 2 bases and J lost 13, with 12 bases in between. The CDR3 spells CASSPATGQQYF. CDR3 nucleotides: TGTGCCAGCTCACCAGCGACGGGCCAACAGTACTTC.

The V gene is TRBV5-6, the J gene TRBJ2-7; TRBD1 matches at 10 bases. Trimming at V came to 4 bases and at J to 5 bases, leaving 6 bases not matched to a gene. From germline, CDR1 is SGHDT and CDR2 YYEEEE. This CDR3 spans 14 amino acids. The CDR3 region is CASSGGTGVDEQYF. CDR3 DNA sequence: TGTGCCAGCAGCGGAGGGACAGGGGTAGACGAGCAGTACTTC.

The V and J genes are TRBV7-8 and TRBJ2-4; tentative D call: TRBD1 (6 bases). Trimming shortened V by 2 bases and J by 7 bases, and 21 bases separated the two germline ends. This CDR3 comprises 17 residues. Germline-derived CDR1 and CDR2 are SGHVS and FQNEAQ. The CDR3 nucleotides are TGTGCCAGCAGCTTAACCGGGACATCAAACGACGGGAACATTCAGTACTTC. Protein sequence: CASSLTGTSNDGNIQYF.

This clone appeared a single time. The rearrangement uses TRBV9 and TRBJ2-2; TRBD1 aligns across 10 bases. Trimming cost V 1 base and J 0 bases; bases outside gene matches: 9. The germline V gene has CDR1 SGDLS and CDR2 YYNGEE. This CDR3 has 19 residues. CDR3 DNA sequence: TGTGCCAGCAGCGTAAATTGGGACAGGGGATACGCGAACACCGGGGAGCTGTTTTTT. Its translation is CASSVNWDRGYANTGELFF.

The chain couples TRBV29-1 to TRBJ2-1, with D unclear. Between the trimmed V and J ends, which lost 1 base and 3 bases, there was a span of 1 base. Germline V gene lookup returns CDR1 SQVTM and CDR2 ANQGSEA. This CDR3 contains 11 residues. Here the CDR3 DNA reads TGCAGCGTTGAAGGCTACAATGAGCAGTTCTTC. It specifies CSVEGYNEQFF.

The chain links TRBV7-3 to TRBJ2-1; D gene ambiguous. Trimming removed 6 bases from V and 0 bases from J, with 15 bases in between. CDR1 and CDR2 from the germline V gene are SGHTA and FQGTGA. The CDR3 consists of 16 residues. This CDR3 is CASSRTHQNSYNEQFF. In DNA form, the CDR3 reads TGTGCCAGCAGTAGAACGCATCAGAACTCCTACAATGAGCAGTTCTTC.

The chain carries TRBV19 and TRBJ1-6; the D gene is possibly TRBD1 (6 bases). With 3 bases removed from V and 7 bases from J, the gap between germline ends came to 13 bases. The V gene's germline CDR1 is LNHDA and CDR2 SQIVND (reference sequence). This CDR3 has 15 residues. Here the CDR3 reads CASSMLNQGNSPLHF. The CDR3 DNA reads as TGTGCCAGTAGTATGTTAAACCAGGGGAATTCACCCCTCCACTTT.

CDR3 amino acids: CASSSVGLPGSYEQYF. In DNA, the CDR3 is TGTGCCAGCAGTTCGGTAGGCCTACCGGGGTCCTACGAGCAGTACTTC. The V gene is TRBV2, the J gene TRBJ2-7; TRBD2 might be the D (5 bases). V lost 5 bases and J lost 1, with 18 bases in between. Germline V CDR1 and CDR2: SNHLY, FYNNEI. There are 16 residues in the CDR3.

V usage is TRBV7-8 and J usage is TRBJ2-1; TRBD2 matches at 11 bases. This CDR3 contains 16 residues. Germline V gene data show CDR1 as SGHVS and CDR2 as FQNEAQ. J lost 8 bases, V lost 5 bases, and 11 bases had no gene match. The chain's CDR3 is CASSPTRLAGRDEQFF. The CDR3 nucleotides read TGTGCCAGCAGCCCCACAAGACTAGCGGGACGGGATGAGCAGTTCTTC.

This clone was detected once. The chain links TRBV7-9 to TRBJ1-2; tentatively, D is TRBD1 (5 bases). Germline V gene lookup returns CDR1 SEHNR and CDR2 FQNEAQ (reference sequence). This CDR3 is 13 amino acids long. V was pared by 3 bases and J by 2 bases, with 7 bases between. The CDR3 is CASSLGQNYGYTF. The CDR3 DNA sequence: TGTGCCAGCAGCTTGGGGCAGAACTATGGCTACACCTTC.

In its sample, this clone was seen a few times. The V gene is TRBV27, the J gene TRBJ1-1; 8 bases fit TRBD1. CDR3 length equals 14 residues. CDR1 is MNHEY, CDR2 SMNVEV, per germline (reference sequence). Losses at the gene ends were 6 bases for V and 4 bases for J; bases not matched to a gene: 7. The CDR3 region has the DNA TGTGCCAGCAGCCAACAGGGGGTCGGCACTGAAGCTTTCTTT. This sequence encodes CASSQQGVGTEAFF.

This chain joins TRBV27 and TRBJ2-1; no clear D. This CDR3 comprises 13 residues. Trimming left V 2 bases short and J 5 bases short, with 7 bases between. Germline V CDR1 and CDR2: MNHEY, SMNVEV (reference sequence). The CDR3 here is CASSLNRNNEQFF. The CDR3 bases are TGTGCCAGCAGTTTAAACAGAAACAATGAGCAGTTCTTC.